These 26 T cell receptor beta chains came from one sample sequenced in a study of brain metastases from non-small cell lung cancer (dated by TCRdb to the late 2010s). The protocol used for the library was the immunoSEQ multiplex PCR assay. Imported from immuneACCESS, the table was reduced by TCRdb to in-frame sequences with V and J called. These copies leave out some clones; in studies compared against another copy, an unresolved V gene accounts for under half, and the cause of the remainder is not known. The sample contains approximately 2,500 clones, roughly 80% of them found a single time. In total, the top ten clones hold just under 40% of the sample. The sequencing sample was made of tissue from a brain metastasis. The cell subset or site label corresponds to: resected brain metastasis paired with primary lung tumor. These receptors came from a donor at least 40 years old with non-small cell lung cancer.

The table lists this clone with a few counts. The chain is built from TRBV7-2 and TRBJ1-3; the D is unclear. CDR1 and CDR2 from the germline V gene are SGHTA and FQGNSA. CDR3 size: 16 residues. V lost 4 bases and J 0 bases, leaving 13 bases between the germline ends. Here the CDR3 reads CASSSTGIHSGNTIYF. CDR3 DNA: TGTGCCAGCAGCTCTACCGGGATCCACTCTGGAAACACCATATATTTT.

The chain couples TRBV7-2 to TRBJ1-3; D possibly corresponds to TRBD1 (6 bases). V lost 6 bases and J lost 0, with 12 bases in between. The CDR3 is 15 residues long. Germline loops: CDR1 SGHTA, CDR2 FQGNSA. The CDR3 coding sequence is TGTGCCAGCAGTCCCACAGGGATCTCTGGAAACACCATATATTTT. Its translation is CASSPTGISGNTIYF.

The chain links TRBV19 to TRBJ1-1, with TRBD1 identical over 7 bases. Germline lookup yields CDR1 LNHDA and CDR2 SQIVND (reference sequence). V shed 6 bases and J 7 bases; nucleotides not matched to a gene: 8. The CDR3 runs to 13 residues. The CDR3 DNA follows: TGTGCCAGTAGGTGGGGCAGGGGGAATGAAGCTTTCTTT. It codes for CASRWGRGNEAFF.

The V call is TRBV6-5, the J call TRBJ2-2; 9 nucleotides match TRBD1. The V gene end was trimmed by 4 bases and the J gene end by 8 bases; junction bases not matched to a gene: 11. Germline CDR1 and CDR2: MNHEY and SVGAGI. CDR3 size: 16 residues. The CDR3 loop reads CASSWGGTGFQGELFF. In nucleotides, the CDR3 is TGTGCCAGCAGTTGGGGAGGGACAGGGTTTCAGGGGGAGCTGTTTTTT.

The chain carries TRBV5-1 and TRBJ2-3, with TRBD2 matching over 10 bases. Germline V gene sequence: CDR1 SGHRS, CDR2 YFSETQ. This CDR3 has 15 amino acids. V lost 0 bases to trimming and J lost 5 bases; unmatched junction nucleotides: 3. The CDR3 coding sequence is TGCGCCAGCAGCTTGGGACTAGCGGGCGGAGATACGCAGTATTTT. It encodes CASSLGLAGGDTQYF.

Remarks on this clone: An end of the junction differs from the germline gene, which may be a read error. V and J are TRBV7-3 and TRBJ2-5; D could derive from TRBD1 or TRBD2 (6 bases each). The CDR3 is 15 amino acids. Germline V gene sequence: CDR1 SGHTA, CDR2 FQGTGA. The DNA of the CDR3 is TGTGCCAACAGCTTAAGTCCGGGGGCTCGGGAGACCCAGTACTTC. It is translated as CANSLSPGARETQYF.

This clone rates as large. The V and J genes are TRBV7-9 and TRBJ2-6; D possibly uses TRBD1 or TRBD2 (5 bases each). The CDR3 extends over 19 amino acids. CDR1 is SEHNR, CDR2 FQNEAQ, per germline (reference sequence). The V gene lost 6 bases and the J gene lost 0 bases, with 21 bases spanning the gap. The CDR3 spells CASRRGPSNLYSGANVLTF. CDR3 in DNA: TGTGCCAGCAGGAGGGGTCCCTCTAATCTCTACTCTGGGGCCAACGTCCTGACTTTC.

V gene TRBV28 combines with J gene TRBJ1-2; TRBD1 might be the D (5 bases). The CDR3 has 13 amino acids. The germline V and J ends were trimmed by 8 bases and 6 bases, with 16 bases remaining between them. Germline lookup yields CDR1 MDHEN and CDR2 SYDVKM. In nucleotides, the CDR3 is TGTGCCAGCGAAACCCGGGACGGACATGGCTACACCTTC. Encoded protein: CASETRDGHGYTF.

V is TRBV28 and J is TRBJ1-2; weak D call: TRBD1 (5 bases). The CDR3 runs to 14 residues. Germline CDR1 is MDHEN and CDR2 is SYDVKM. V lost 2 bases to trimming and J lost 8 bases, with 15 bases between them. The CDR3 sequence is CASSLRGGGEGYTF. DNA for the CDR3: TGTGCCAGCAGTTTACGTGGGGGAGGGGAAGGCTACACCTTC.

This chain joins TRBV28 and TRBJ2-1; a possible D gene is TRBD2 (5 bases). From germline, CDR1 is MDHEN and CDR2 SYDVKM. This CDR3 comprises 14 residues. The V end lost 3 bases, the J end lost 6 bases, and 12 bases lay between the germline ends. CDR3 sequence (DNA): TGTGCCAGCAGTTTTGGTCCGCGGGCCAATGAGCAGTTCTTC. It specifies CASSFGPRANEQFF.

Written as DNA, the CDR3 is TGTGCCAGCAGTAGGGACAGGGGGCCACAGCCCCAGCATTTT. Its protein is CASSRDRGPQPQHF. The rearrangement uses TRBV28 and TRBJ1-5, with 12 bases that match TRBD1. Germline-derived CDR1 and CDR2 are MDHEN and SYDVKM. CDR3 length equals 14 residues. The junction had 3 bases not matched to a gene; V was cut back by 5 bases and J by 7 bases.

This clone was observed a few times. The CDR3 DNA reads as TGCGCCAGCAGCTTGGAAGGGACAGGATTCGACATTCAGTACTTC. It yields the protein CASSLEGTGFDIQYF. V gene TRBV5-1 combines with J gene TRBJ2-4, with 8 bases matching TRBD1. Trimming removed 0 bases from V and 8 bases from J; junction bases left unmatched: 7. Germline V lookup: CDR1 SGHRS, CDR2 YFSETQ. The CDR3 extends over 15 amino acids.

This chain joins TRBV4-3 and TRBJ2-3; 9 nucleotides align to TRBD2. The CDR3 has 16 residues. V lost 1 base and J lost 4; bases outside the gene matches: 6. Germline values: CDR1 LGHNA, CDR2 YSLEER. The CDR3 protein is CASSQALAGNADTQYF. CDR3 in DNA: TGCGCCAGCAGCCAAGCGCTAGCGGGGAATGCAGATACGCAGTATTTT.

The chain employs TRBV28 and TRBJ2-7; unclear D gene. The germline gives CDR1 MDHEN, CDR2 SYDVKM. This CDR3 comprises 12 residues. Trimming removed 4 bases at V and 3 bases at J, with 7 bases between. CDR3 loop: CASSSPLYEQYF. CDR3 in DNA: TGTGCCAGCAGTTCCCCCCTCTACGAGCAGTACTTC.

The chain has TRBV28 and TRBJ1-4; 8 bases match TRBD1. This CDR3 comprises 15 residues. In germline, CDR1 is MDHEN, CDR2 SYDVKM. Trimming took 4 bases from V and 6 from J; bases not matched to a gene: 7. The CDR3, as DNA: TGTGCCAGCAGTTCCCTGACAGGGGCCGATGAAAAACTGTTTTTT. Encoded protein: CASSSLTGADEKLFF. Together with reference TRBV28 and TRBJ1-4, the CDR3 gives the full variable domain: DVKVTQSSRYLVKRTGEKVFLECVQDMDHENMFWYRQDPGLGLRLIYFSYDVKMKEKGDIPEGYSVSREKKERFSLILESASTNQTSMYLCASSSLTGADEKLFFGSGTQLSVL.

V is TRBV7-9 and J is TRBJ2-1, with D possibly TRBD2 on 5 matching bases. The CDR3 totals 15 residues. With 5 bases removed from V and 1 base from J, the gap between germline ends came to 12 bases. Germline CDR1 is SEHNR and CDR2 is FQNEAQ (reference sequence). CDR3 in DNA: TGTGCCAGCAGCCCGCTAGCCTCTTCCTACAATGAGCAGTTCTTC. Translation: CASSPLASSYNEQFF.

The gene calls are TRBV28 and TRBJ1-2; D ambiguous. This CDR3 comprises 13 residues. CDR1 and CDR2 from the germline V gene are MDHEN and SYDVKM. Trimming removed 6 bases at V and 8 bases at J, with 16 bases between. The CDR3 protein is CASSRPGKGGYTF. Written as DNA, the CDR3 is TGTGCCAGCAGCCGACCGGGGAAAGGCGGCTACACCTTC.

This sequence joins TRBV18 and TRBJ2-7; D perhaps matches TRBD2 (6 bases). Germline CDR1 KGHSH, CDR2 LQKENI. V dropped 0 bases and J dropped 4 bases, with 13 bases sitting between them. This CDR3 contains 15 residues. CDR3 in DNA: TGTGCCAGCTCACCACCCCAGACTAGGACTTACGAGCAGTACTTC. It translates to CASSPPQTRTYEQYF.

The CDR3 DNA is TGTGCCAGCAGTTACCTTCCGGGACAGGGGAACACTGAAGCTTTCTTT. Encoded protein: CASSYLPGQGNTEAFF. The chain combines TRBV6-5 with TRBJ1-1; 9 bases match TRBD1. The J segment lost 1 base and the V segment lost 2 bases, leaving 5 bases of the junction unmatched. Germline V gene sequence: CDR1 MNHEY, CDR2 SVGAGI. The CDR3 has 16 amino acids.

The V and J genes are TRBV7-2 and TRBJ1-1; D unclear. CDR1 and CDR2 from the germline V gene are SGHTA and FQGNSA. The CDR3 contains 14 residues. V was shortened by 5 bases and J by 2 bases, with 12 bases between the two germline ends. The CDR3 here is CASSALLPNTEAFF. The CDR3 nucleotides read TGTGCCAGCAGCGCACTACTCCCAAACACTGAAGCTTTCTTT.

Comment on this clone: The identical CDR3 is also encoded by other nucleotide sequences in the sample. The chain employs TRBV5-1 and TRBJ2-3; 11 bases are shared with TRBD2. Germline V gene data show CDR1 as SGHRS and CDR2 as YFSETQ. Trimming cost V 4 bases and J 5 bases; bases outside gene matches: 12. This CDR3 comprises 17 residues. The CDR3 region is CASSHGGTSGGRDTQYF. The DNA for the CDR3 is TGCGCCAGCAGCCATGGTGGGACTAGCGGAGGGAGAGATACGCAGTATTTT.

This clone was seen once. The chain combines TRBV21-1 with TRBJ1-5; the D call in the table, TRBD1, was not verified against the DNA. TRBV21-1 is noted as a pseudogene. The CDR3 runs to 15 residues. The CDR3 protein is CARPPKGVSNQPQHF. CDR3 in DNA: TGTGCCAGACCGCCCAAGGGGGTAAGCAATCAGCCCCAGCATTTT.

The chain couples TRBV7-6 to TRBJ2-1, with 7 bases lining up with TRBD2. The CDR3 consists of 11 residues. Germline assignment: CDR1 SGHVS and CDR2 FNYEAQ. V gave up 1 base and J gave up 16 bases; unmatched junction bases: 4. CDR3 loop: CASSLGGSLFF. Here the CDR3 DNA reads TGTGCCAGCAGCTTAGGCGGGAGTCTATTCTTC.

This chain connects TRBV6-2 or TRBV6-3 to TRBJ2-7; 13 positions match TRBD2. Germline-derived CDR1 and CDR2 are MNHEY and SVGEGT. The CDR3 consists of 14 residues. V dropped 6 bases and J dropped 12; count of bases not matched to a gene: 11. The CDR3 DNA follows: TGTGCCAGCAGCCACACTAGCGGGAGGGCCAAGGCGTACTTC. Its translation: CASSHTSGRAKAYF.

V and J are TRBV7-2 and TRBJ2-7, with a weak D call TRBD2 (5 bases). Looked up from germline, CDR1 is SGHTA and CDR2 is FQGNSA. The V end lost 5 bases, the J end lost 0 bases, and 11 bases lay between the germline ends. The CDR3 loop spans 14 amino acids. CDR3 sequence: CASSVDYFSYEQYF. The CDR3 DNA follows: TGTGCCAGCAGCGTAGACTATTTCTCCTACGAGCAGTACTTC.

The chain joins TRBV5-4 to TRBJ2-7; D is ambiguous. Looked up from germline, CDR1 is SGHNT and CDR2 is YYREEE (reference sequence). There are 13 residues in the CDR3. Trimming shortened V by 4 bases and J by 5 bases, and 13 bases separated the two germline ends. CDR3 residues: CASSGRTVHEQYF. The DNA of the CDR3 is TGTGCCAGCAGCGGAAGGACGGTGCACGAGCAGTACTTC.